This entry describes one T cell receptor beta chain. Method: immunoSEQ multiplex PCR; TCRdb's copy keeps in-frame clones and lacks some. This sample has approximately 380,000 clones, with around 90% found just once. The record originates from a study of blood T cell repertoires in COVID-19. The origin of this receptor is a young woman who had recovered from COVID-19. Sequences were obtained from PBMCs or T cells enriched from blood (not recorded which).

CDR3 coding DNA: TGTGCCAGCAGGCTTAGAGGGGGGGGGACCAAAAACATTCAGTACTTC. Translating it yields CASRLRGGGTKNIQYF. The gene calls are TRBV28 and TRBJ2-4; D is perhaps TRBD2 (7 bases). Germline V gene lookup returns CDR1 MDHEN and CDR2 SYDVKM. The V gene lost 6 bases and the J gene lost 2 bases, with 17 bases spanning the gap. This CDR3 has 16 residues.